Listed here are 32 T cell receptor beta chains from one sample, sequenced in a study of identical twins. MiXCR, applied by TCRdb to the 5' RACE reads, yields one record per CDR3 protein. In the table there are 700,000 to 950,000 distinct CDR3 sequences, approximately 13% of which are singletons. This sample was shared with a second study, whose subject was yellow fever vaccine responses in identical twins.

Material: PBMCs. The receptors come from a woman aged 18-35 years in good health.

V and J are TRBV6-1 and TRBJ1-1; a weak D match, TRBD1 (5 bases). V was trimmed by 7 bases and J by 0 bases, leaving 9 bases between them. Germline V CDR1 and CDR2: MNHNS, SASEGT. The CDR3 consists of 13 residues. CDR3 protein: CASISGLNTEAFF. The DNA for the CDR3 is TGTGCCAGCATCTCGGGGCTGAACACTGAAGCTTTCTTT.

This clonotype was observed a single time. The rearrangement joins TRBV11-2 to TRBJ2-2, with D possibly TRBD1 on 6 matching bases. The germline CDR1 and CDR2 sequences are SGHAT and FQNNGV. This CDR3 is 15 amino acids long. The V end lost 5 bases, the J end lost 4 bases, and 14 bases lay between the germline ends. In DNA, the CDR3 is TGTGCCAGCAGCCAACCCACAGGGTTCACCGGGGAGCTGTTTTTT. The encoded protein is CASSQPTGFTGELFF.

There are a few counts of this clonotype. This chain links TRBV3-1 with TRBJ2-1, with TRBD2 matching 10 bases. CDR1 is LGHDT and CDR2 is YNNKEL in the germline V gene (reference sequence). The CDR3 contains 16 residues. After removal of 5 bases from V and 3 bases from J, the junction contained 7 bases not matched to a gene. In DNA form, the CDR3 reads TGTGCCAGCAGCGAAAAAGGGACTAGCGACTACAATGAGCAGTTCTTC. This gives the protein CASSEKGTSDYNEQFF.

Turning to this clonotype: The junction differs from germline at one of its ends, possibly a read error. The chain links TRBV20-1 to TRBJ2-5; D is undetermined. The CDR3 spans 8 residues. Germline V lookup: CDR1 DFQATT, CDR2 SNEGSKA (reference sequence). In DNA form, the CDR3 reads TGCAGTGCTAGGGTGAAAGACTTC. Translated, it gives CSARVKDF.

There are many counts of this clonotype. This chain connects TRBV29-1 to TRBJ2-1; 9 positions match TRBD2. This CDR3 region has 14 residues. The ends lost 5 bases at V and 3 bases at J; junction bases unmatched: 5. CDR1 and CDR2 (germline): SQVTM, ANQGSEA. CDR3 coding DNA: TGCAGCGTTTGCCTAGCGGGAAACTACAATGAGCAGTTCTTC. Translating it yields CSVCLAGNYNEQFF.

The chain is built from TRBV3-1 and TRBJ2-5, with a weak D call TRBD2 (6 bases). V was shortened by 2 bases and J by 10 bases, with 11 bases between the two germline ends. Germline values: CDR1 LGHDT, CDR2 YNNKEL (reference sequence). CDR3 length: 12 amino acids. This CDR3 is CASSQQRALQYF. DNA for the CDR3: TGTGCCAGCAGCCAACAGCGGGCCCTCCAGTACTTC.

This clonotype was picked up a small number of times. The chain links TRBV24-1 to TRBJ2-6; TRBD2 agrees at 7 bases. The CDR3 length is 14 residues. Germline V gene data show CDR1 as KGHDR and CDR2 as SFDVKD. Trimming at V came to 9 bases and at J to 2 bases, leaving 3 bases not matched to a gene. The CDR3 reads CATGEGPGANVLTF. The CDR3 nucleotides are TGTGCCACCGGGGAGGGTCCTGGGGCCAACGTCCTGACTTTC.

The sample holds many counts of this clonotype. The rearrangement joins TRBV20-1 to TRBJ2-3; no clear D gene. The germline V and J ends were trimmed by 4 bases and 4 bases, with 15 bases remaining between them. Germline V gene data show CDR1 as DFQATT and CDR2 as SNEGSKA (reference sequence). The CDR3 spans 14 residues. Written as DNA, the CDR3 is TGCAGTGCTACCACTCGAGCAGTGGCAGATACGCAGTATTTT. Encoded protein: CSATTRAVADTQYF.

This clonotype was observed a handful of times. The rearrangement links TRBV7-2 to TRBJ2-1; TRBD2 agrees at 7 bases. The junction had 8 bases not matched to a gene; V was cut back by 3 bases and J by 0 bases. Germline V CDR1 and CDR2: SGHTA, FQGNSA. This CDR3 has 17 amino acids. The CDR3 nucleotides read TGTGCCAGCAGCTTTGTTTCGGGACTACACTCCTACAATGAGCAGTTCTTC. It translates to CASSFVSGLHSYNEQFF. The entire variable domain, with the rest obtained from reference TRBV7-2 and TRBJ2-1, is as follows: GAGVSQSPSNKVTEKGKDVELRCDPISGHTALYWYRQSLGQGLEFLIYFQGNSAPDKSGLPSDRFSAERTGGSVSTLTIQRTQQEDSAVYLCASSFVSGLHSYNEQFFGPGTRLTVL.

The chain couples TRBV13 to TRBJ2-5; 9 bases are a match to TRBD2. Per the germline V gene, CDR1 is PRHDT and CDR2 is FYEKMQ (reference sequence). The length of the CDR3 is 16 residues. V was clipped by 2 bases and J by 1 base; unmatched bases: 5. The CDR3 nucleotides read TGTGCCAGCAGCTTAAGGGGGACTAGCCCCCAAGAGACCCAGTACTTC. It encodes CASSLRGTSPQETQYF.

This clonotype was picked up many times. This chain uses TRBV5-1 with TRBJ2-7; 9 nucleotides agree with TRBD1. Germline V lookup: CDR1 SGHRS, CDR2 YFSETQ. V gave up 0 bases and J gave up 3 bases; unmatched junction bases: 4. The CDR3 sequence is 15 residues long. In DNA, the CDR3 is TGCGCCAGCAGCTTGGATTGGACAGGGGTCTACGAGCAGTACTTC. It is translated as CASSLDWTGVYEQYF.

The chain couples TRBV4-1 to TRBJ2-1; D possibly corresponds to TRBD2 (5 bases). Germline CDR1 is MGHRA and CDR2 is YSYEKL. The CDR3 consists of 14 residues. Trimming took off 0 bases at V and 6 bases at J, with 9 bases between the two ends. CDR3 bases: TGCGCCAGCAGCCAAGAGCGGGCCTCCAATGAGCAGTTCTTC. Its protein product is CASSQERASNEQFF.

The rearrangement links TRBV2 to TRBJ1-2; D is uncertain. The CDR3 has 12 residues. V dropped 7 bases and J dropped 8 bases, with 14 bases sitting between them. Per germline, CDR1 SNHLY and CDR2 FYNNEI. The CDR3 coding sequence is TGTGCCAGCAAGTTCGGGGAACGAGGCTACACCTTC. Translation gives CASKFGERGYTF. The whole variable domain, filled in from reference TRBV2 and TRBJ1-2, reads EPEVTQTPSHQVTQMGQEVILRCVPISNHLYFYWYRQILGQKVEFLVSFYNNEISEKSEIFDDQFSVERPDGSNFTLKIRSTKLEDSAMYFCASKFGERGYTFGSGTRLTVV.

The rearrangement uses TRBV7-9 and TRBJ1-1; D gene unclear. Trimming removed 5 bases at V and 6 bases at J, with 16 bases between. This CDR3 is 14 amino acids long. Germline-derived CDR1 and CDR2 are SEHNR and FQNEAQ (reference sequence). CDR3 region: CASSHPLGNPEAFF. CDR3 DNA: TGTGCCAGCAGCCACCCTTTGGGAAATCCTGAAGCTTTCTTT.

In its sample, this clonotype was seen a few times. The chain uses TRBV7-6 and TRBJ2-5; a possible D gene is TRBD2 (5 bases). Trimming took 0 bases from V and 4 from J, leaving 15 bases between them. Germline CDR1 reads SGHVS; CDR2 reads FNYEAQ. The CDR3 runs to 16 residues. CDR3 region: CASSLASLVAGETQYF. CDR3 DNA: TGTGCCAGCAGCTTAGCTTCCTTGGTGGCGGGAGAGACCCAGTACTTC.

V and J are TRBV19 and TRBJ2-7, with D perhaps TRBD1 (6 bases). CDR3 size: 13 residues. Between the trimmed V and J ends, which lost 3 bases and 2 bases, there was a span of 8 bases. Germline values: CDR1 LNHDA, CDR2 SQIVND (reference sequence). The CDR3 reads CASSMAGAYEQYF. The CDR3 nucleotides are TGTGCCAGTAGTATGGCAGGGGCCTACGAGCAGTACTTC. The whole variable domain, filled in from reference TRBV19 and TRBJ2-7, reads DGGITQSPKYLFRKEGQNVTLSCEQNLNHDAMYWYRQDPGQGLRLIYYSQIVNDFQKGDIAEGYSVSREKKESFPLTVTSAQKNPTAFYLCASSMAGAYEQYFGPGTRLTVT.

This clonotype was counted at least ten times. This chain links TRBV29-1 with TRBJ1-1; D is unresolved. The germline V gene encodes CDR1 SQVTM and CDR2 ANQGSEA. The CDR3 runs to 11 residues. The ends were cut back, 7 bases at V and 8 bases at J, with 14 bases in the middle. CDR3 bases: TGCAGCGCAGGAGGTCGGAGAGAAGCTTTCTTT. It codes for CSAGGRREAFF.

This clonotype has only a few counts. V is TRBV12-3 or TRBV12-4 and J is TRBJ2-7, with no clear D. The CDR3 is 15 amino acids. The V gene lost 5 bases and the J gene lost 4 bases, with 18 bases spanning the gap. The CDR3 bases are TGTGCCAGCAGTGGGGTTGAAGACTTTTCATACGAGCAGTACTTC. Protein: CASSGVEDFSYEQYF.

This clonotype came up a few times. The V and J genes are TRBV11-2 and TRBJ2-5; 7 nucleotides align to TRBD2. The germline CDR1 and CDR2 sequences are SGHAT and FQNNGV. This CDR3 contains 14 residues. The V segment lost 4 bases and the J segment 3 bases; nucleotides outside the gene matches: 5. DNA of the CDR3: TGTGCCAGCAGCTACCCTAGCGGCGAAGAGACCCAGTACTTC. Its protein product is CASSYPSGEETQYF.

This clonotype was detected a few times. This chain joins TRBV5-1 and TRBJ2-3; 7 bases align to TRBD2. Germline V gene lookup returns CDR1 SGHRS and CDR2 YFSETQ. This CDR3 region has 15 residues. With V trimmed by 4 bases and J by 6 bases, 11 bases remained unmatched. Written as DNA, the CDR3 is TGCGCCAGCAGCCAAGCGGGGCCCGGGGGGGATACGCAGTATTTT. Its protein product is CASSQAGPGGDTQYF.

This chain connects TRBV7-9 to TRBJ2-4; D unresolved. The germline CDR1 and CDR2 sequences are SEHNR and FQNEAQ (reference sequence). This CDR3 has 13 residues. The V and J ends lost 5 bases and 9 bases respectively, with 14 bases between them. Written as DNA, the CDR3 is TGTGCCAGCAGCGCAACGCAGGCGCCCATTCAGTACTTC. Translation: CASSATQAPIQYF.

This clonotype was seen more than once but under ten times. This chain joins TRBV29-1 and TRBJ1-3; D might be TRBD1 (6 bases). This CDR3 contains 17 residues. Germline V CDR1 and CDR2: SQVTM, ANQGSEA. Trimming took 4 bases from V and 0 from J, leaving 19 bases between them. CDR3 in DNA: TGCAGCGTTGCCTTGGCCAGGGGTTCAAGCTCTGGAAACACCATATATTTT. It codes for CSVALARGSSSGNTIYF.

This clonotype was found a few times. J is TRBJ2-5 and V is TRBV10-3; 8 nucleotides agree with TRBD2. CDR1 is ENHRY, CDR2 SYGVKD, per germline. With V trimmed by 10 bases and J by 5 bases, 18 bases remained unmatched. This CDR3 is built from 16 residues. Here the CDR3 DNA reads TGTGCCACCAGAGGTCCTAGCGGGCCCCAATGGGAGACCCAGTACTTC. It codes for CATRGPSGPQWETQYF.

The chain couples TRBV2 to TRBJ2-5; 7 nucleotides agree with TRBD1. The CDR3 loop spans 16 amino acids. From germline, CDR1 is SNHLY and CDR2 FYNNEI. V shed 0 bases, J shed 0 bases, and the junction held 4 bases outside the gene matches. The CDR3: CASSEALGTDQETQYF. The CDR3 nucleotides read TGTGCCAGCAGTGAAGCACTTGGGACAGACCAAGAGACCCAGTACTTC.

This clonotype showed up many times. This chain joins TRBV5-1 and TRBJ2-3; D might be TRBD1 (7 bases). Germline V CDR1 and CDR2: SGHRS, YFSETQ. The CDR3 runs to 16 residues. The V and J ends lost 4 bases and 3 bases respectively, with 18 bases between them. In DNA, the CDR3 is TGCGCCAGCAGCATATCCGACAGGGAGGCGACAGATACGCAGTATTTT. It specifies CASSISDREATDTQYF.

This clonotype was observed at least ten times. The chain links TRBV27 to TRBJ2-7, with a possible D match to TRBD1 (6 bases). The CDR3 extends over 15 amino acids. The germline V and J ends were trimmed by 5 bases and 6 bases, with 20 bases remaining between them. Germline V CDR1 and CDR2: MNHEY, SMNVEV (reference sequence). CDR3 nucleotide sequence: TGTGCCAGCAGTCCCCACCGAGGGGGTTGGAGCGAGCAGTACGTC. This codes for CASSPHRGGWSEQYV.

This clonotype was seen at least ten times. The rearrangement uses TRBV24-1 and TRBJ2-3; 13 bases agree with TRBD2. Per germline, CDR1 KGHDR and CDR2 SFDVKD. This CDR3 is built from 17 residues. V trimming: 4 bases; J trimming: 2 bases; junction bases outside the gene matches: 5. CDR3 DNA sequence: TGTGCCACCAGTGAAAAAGGGACTAGCGGGGCCACAGATACGCAGTATTTT. It codes for CATSEKGTSGATDTQYF.

The chain carries TRBV19 and TRBJ2-7; 11 nucleotides align to TRBD2. Germline values: CDR1 LNHDA, CDR2 SQIVND (reference sequence). CDR3 length: 18 residues. Germline trimming cut 0 bases from V and 6 bases from J; bases unmatched to any gene: 13. CDR3 DNA sequence: TGTGCCAGTAGTATAGAACTCACTAGCGGGAGTGGCTGGGTCGAGCAGTACTTC. Its translation is CASSIELTSGSGWVEQYF.

This clonotype has more than one count but fewer than ten. V usage is TRBV2 and J usage is TRBJ2-2; D gene unclear. Germline V gene data show CDR1 as SNHLY and CDR2 as FYNNEI. Trimming shortened V by 3 bases and J by 8 bases, and 13 bases separated the two germline ends. The CDR3 runs 14 residues. The CDR3 nucleotides are TGTGCCAGCAGTGACGCAGTTTTGTTGGGGGAGCTGTTTTTT. This codes for CASSDAVLLGELFF. The variable domain in full, with the rest retrieved from reference TRBV2 and TRBJ2-2, is EPEVTQTPSHQVTQMGQEVILRCVPISNHLYFYWYRQILGQKVEFLVSFYNNEISEKSEIFDDQFSVERPDGSNFTLKIRSTKLEDSAMYFCASSDAVLLGELFFGEGSRLTVL.

The J gene is TRBJ2-6, the V gene TRBV9; no definite D call. Germline V gene sequence: CDR1 SGDLS, CDR2 YYNGEE. The CDR3 is 14 residues long. Trimming stripped 5 bases from V and 2 bases from J, with 8 bases between. Written as DNA, the CDR3 is TGTGCCAGCAGGTCGCAAACTGGGGCCAACGTCCTGACTTTC. Translation: CASRSQTGANVLTF.

The chain uses TRBV4-1 and TRBJ2-1; a possible D gene is TRBD2 (6 bases). CDR1 MGHRA and CDR2 YSYEKL come from the germline V gene. V was shortened by 1 base and J by 2 bases, with 12 bases between the two germline ends. The CDR3 is 16 amino acids. CDR3 protein: CASSQVSGPPYNEQFF. The DNA for the CDR3 is TGCGCCAGCAGCCAAGTTAGCGGTCCCCCCTACAATGAGCAGTTCTTC.

This clonotype was recorded many times. The chain employs TRBV28 and TRBJ1-4; D not certain. The CDR3 runs 15 residues. Between the trimmed V and J ends, which lost 5 bases and 2 bases, there was a span of 12 bases. Germline CDR1 and CDR2: MDHEN and SYDVKM. The CDR3 bases are TGTGCCAGCAGTCCCTGGCTCGGGACTAATGAAAAACTGTTTTTT. It translates to CASSPWLGTNEKLFF.